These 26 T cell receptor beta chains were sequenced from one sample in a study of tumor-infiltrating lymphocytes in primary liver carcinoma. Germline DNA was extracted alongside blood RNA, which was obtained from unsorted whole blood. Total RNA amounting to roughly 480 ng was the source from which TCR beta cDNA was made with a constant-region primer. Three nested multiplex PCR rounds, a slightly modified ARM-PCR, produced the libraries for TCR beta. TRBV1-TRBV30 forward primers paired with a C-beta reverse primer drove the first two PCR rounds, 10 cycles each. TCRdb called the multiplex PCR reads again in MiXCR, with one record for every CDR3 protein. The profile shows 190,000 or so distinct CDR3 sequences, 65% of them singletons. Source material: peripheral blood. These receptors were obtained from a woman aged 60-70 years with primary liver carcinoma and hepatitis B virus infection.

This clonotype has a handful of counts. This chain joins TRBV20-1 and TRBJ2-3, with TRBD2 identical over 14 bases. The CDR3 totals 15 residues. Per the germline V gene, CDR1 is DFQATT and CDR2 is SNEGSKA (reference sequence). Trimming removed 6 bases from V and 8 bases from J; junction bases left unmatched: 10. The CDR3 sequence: CSAKNMTSGRGTQYF. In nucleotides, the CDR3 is TGCAGTGCCAAAAACATGACTAGCGGGAGGGGTACGCAGTATTTT.

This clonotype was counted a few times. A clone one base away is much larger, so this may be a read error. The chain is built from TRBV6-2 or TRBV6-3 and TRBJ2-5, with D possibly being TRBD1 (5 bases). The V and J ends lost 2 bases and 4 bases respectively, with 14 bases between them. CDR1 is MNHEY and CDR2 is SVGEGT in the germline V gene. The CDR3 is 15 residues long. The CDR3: CASSYPKGDRETQYF. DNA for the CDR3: TGTGCCAGCAGTTACCCGAAAGGGGATAGAGAGACCCAGTACTTC.

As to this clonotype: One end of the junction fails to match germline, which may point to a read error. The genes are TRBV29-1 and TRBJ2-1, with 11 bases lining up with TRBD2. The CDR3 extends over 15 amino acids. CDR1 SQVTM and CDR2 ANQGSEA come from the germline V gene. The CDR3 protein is CSVEVLTSGINEQFF. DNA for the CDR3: TGTAGCGTTGAAGTCCTGACTAGCGGGATTAATGAGCAGTTCTTC.

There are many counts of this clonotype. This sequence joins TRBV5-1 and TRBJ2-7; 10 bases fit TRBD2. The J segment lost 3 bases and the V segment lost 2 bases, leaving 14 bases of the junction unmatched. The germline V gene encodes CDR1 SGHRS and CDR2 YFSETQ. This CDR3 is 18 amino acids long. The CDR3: CASSFSHVSGRTYYEQYF. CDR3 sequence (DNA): TGCGCCAGCAGCTTCAGCCACGTTAGCGGGAGGACCTACTACGAGCAGTACTTC.

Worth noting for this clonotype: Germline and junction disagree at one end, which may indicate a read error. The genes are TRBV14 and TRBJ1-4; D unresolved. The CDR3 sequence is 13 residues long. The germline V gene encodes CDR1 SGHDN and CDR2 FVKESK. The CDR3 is CASNQGFYEKLFF. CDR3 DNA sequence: TGTGCCAGCAACCAAGGGTTTTATGAAAAACTGTTTTTT.

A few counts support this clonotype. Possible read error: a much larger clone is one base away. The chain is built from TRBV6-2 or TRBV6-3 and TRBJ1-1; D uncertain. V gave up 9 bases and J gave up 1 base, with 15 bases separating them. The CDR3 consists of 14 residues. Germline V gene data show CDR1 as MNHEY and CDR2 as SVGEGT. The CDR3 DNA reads TGTGCCAGGAGATCAAACAGCGCGAACACTGAAGCTTTCTTT. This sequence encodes CARRSNSANTEAFF.

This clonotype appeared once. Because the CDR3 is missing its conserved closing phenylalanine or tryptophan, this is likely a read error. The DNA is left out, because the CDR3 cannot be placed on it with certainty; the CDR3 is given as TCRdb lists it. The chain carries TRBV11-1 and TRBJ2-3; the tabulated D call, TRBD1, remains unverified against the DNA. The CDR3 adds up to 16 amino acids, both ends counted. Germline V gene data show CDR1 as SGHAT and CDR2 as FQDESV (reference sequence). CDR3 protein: CASSWGTGAPQISRYL.

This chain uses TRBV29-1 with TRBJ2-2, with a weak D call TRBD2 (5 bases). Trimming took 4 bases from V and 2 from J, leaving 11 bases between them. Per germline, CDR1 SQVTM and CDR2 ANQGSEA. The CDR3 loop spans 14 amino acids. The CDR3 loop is CSVAGPSNTGELFF. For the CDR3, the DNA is TGCAGCGTTGCTGGTCCTAGCAACACCGGGGAGCTGTTTTTT.

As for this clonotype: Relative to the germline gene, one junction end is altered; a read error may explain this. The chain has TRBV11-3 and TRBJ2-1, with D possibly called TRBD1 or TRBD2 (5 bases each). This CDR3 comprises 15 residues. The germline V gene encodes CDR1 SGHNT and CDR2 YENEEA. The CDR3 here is CTSSSAAGTYNEQFF. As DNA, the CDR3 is TGTACCAGCAGTTCCGCGGCAGGGACCTACAATGAACAGTTCTTC. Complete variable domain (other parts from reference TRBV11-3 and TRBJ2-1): EAGVVQSPRYKIIEKKQPVAFWCNPISGHNTLYWYLQNLGQGPELLIRYENEEAVDDSQLPKDRFSAERLKGVDSTLKIQPAELGDSAVYLCTSSSAAGTYNEQFFGPGTRLTVL.

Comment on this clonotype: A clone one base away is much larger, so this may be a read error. The CDR3 sequence is CDSTLLTLAGTTYEQYF. In DNA form, the CDR3 reads TGTGACAGCACCCTCTTGACACTAGCGGGAACTACCTACGAGCAGTACTTC. The chain combines TRBV5-6 with TRBJ2-7, with 10 positions matching TRBD2. CDR1 and CDR2 (germline): SGHDT, YYEEEE. This CDR3 contains 17 residues.

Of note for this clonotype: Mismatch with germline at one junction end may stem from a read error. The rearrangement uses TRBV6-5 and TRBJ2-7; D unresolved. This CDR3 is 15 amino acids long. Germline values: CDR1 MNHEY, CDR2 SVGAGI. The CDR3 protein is CASSFSVQDYYEQYF. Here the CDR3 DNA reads TGTGCCAGCAGTTTCTCGGTCCAGGATTACTACGAGCAGTACTTT.

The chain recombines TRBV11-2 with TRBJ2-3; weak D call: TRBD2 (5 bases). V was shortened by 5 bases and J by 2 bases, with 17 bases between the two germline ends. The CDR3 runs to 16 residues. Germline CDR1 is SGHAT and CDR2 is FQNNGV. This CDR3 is CASSPGLASNTDTQYF. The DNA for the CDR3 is TGTGCCAGCAGCCCAGGACTTGCTTCTAACACAGATACGCAGTATTTT.

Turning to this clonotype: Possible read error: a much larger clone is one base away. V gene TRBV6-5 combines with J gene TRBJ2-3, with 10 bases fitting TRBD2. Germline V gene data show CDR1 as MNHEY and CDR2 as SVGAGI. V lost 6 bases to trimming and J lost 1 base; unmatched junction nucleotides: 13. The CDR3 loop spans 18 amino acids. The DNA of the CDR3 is TGTGCCAGCAGATCTCTAACTAGCGGGAAATGGGGCACAGATACGCAGTATTTT. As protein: CASRSLTSGKWGTDTQYF.

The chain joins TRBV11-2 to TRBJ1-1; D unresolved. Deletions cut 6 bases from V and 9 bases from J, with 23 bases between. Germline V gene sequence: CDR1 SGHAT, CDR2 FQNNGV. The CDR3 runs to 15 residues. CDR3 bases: TGTGCCAGCAGTCAGAGAGAGCGGCGCCGAACTAAAGCTTTCTTT. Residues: CASSQRERRRTKAFF.

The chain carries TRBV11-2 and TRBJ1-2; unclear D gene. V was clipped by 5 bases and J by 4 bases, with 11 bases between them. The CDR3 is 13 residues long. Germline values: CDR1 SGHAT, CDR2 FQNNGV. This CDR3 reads CASSPSETYGYTF. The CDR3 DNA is TGTGCCAGCAGCCCCTCAGAAACCTATGGCTACACCTTC.

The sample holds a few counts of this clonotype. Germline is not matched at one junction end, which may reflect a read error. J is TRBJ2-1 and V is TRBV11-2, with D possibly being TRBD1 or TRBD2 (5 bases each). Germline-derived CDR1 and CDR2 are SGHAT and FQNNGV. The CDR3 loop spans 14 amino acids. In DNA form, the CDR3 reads TGTGCCAGCAGCTTAGGGTCTAGCAGGGATGAGCAGTCCTTC. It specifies CASSLGSSRDEQSF. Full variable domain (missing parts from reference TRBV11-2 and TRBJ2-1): EAGVAQSPRYKIIEKRQSVAFWCNPISGHATLYWYQQILGQGPKLLIQFQNNGVVDDSQLPKDRFSAERLKGVDSTLKIQPAKLEDSAVYLCASSLGSSRDEQSFGPGTRLTVL.

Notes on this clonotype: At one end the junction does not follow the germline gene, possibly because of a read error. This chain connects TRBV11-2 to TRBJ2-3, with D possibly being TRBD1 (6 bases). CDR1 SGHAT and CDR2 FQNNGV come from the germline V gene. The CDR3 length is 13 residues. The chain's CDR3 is CTSNLGTTDTQYF. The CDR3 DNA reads TGTACCAGCAACTTAGGGACAACAGATACGCAGTATTTT.

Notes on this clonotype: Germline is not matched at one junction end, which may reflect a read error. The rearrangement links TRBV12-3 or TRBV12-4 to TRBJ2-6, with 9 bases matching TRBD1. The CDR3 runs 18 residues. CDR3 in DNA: TGTGCCAGCAGTCCATGGACAGGGGCCACCTCTGGGGCCAACATCCTGACTTTC. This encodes CASSPWTGATSGANILTF.

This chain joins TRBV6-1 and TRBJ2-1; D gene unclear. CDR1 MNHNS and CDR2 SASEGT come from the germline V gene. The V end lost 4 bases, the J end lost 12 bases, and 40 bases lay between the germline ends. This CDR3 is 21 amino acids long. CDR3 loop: CASSAVVGQRSPRDNRNRQFF. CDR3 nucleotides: TGTGCCAGCAGTGCGGTGGTTGGGCAGAGGAGCCCCCGCGATAATCGAAATCGGCAGTTCTTC.

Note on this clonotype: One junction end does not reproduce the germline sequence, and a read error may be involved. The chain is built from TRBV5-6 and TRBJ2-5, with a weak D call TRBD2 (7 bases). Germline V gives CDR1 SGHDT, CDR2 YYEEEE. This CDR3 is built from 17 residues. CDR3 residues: CASSLYGGRGGQETQYF. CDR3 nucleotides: TGTGCCAGCAGCTTGTATGGTGGCAGGGGAGGGCAAGAGACCCAATACTTC. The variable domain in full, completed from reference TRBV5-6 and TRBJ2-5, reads DAGVTQSPTHLIKTRGQQVTLRCSPKSGHDTVSWYQQALGQGPQFIFQYYEEEERQRGNFPDRFSGHQFPNYSSELNVNALLLGDSALYLCASSLYGGRGGQETQYFGPGTRLLVL.

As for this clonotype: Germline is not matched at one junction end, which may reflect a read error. The CDR3 coding sequence is TGCAGCCTTGAAGCCAACCTAGCGGGAGGGCTGGGTGGGCAGTTCTTC. Translated, it gives CSLEANLAGGLGGQFF. The V and J genes are TRBV29-1 and TRBJ2-1; 12 bases are shared with TRBD2. The CDR3 length is 16 residues. Looked up from germline, CDR1 is SQVTM and CDR2 is ANQGSEA.

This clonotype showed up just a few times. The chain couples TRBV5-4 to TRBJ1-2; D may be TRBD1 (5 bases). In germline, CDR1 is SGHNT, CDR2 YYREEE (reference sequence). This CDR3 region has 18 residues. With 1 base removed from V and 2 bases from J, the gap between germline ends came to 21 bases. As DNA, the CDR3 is TGTGCCAGCAGCTTGTGGGAAGGGACTTCCGCTTTAAACTATGGCTACACCTTC. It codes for CASSLWEGTSALNYGYTF.

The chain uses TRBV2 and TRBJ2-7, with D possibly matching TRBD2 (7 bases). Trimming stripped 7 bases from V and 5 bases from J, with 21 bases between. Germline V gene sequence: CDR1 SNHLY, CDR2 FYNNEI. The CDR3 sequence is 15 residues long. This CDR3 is CASTVRGPVMDEQYF. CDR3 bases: TGTGCCAGCACCGTGCGGGGGCCAGTAATGGACGAGCAGTACTTC.

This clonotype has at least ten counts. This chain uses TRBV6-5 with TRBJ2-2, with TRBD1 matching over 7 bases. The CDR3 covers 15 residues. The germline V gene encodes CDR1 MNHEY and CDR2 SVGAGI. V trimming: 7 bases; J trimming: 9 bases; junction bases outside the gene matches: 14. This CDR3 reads CASTPAGTEHRELFF. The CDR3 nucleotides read TGTGCCAGCACCCCGGCCGGGACAGAGCACCGGGAGCTGTTTTTT.

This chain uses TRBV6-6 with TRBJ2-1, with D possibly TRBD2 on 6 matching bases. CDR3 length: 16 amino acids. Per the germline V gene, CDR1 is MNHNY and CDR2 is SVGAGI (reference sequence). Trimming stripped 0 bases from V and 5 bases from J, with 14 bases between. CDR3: CASSYSASWRDNEQFF. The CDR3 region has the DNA TGTGCCAGCAGTTACTCGGCTAGCTGGAGGGACAATGAGCAGTTCTTC.

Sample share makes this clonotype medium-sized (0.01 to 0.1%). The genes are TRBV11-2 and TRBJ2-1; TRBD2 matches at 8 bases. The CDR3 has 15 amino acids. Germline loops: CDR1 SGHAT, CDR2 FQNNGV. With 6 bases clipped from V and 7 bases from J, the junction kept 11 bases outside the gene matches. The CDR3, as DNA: TGTGCCAGCAGGAGGGGGACGGGAGGGCTTAATGAGCAGTTCTTC. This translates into CASRRGTGGLNEQFF.